Listed below are T cell receptor beta chains from one sample, sequenced in a study of blood T cell repertoires in COVID-19. This table comes from immunoSEQ multiplex PCR, and its TCRdb copy is limited to in-frame clones, with some not included. The sample records roughly 250,000 clones, approximately 85% being singletons. The sequenced material came from peripheral blood. The origin of the receptors is a woman in her 70s with acute or convalescent COVID-19. The CDR3 runs from the conserved cysteine through the conserved F or W. D genes are given only for firm matches. Rows may omit the clone size; those that give it use once, few, many or a size class.

V gene: TRBV10-3
D gene: TRBD1
J gene: TRBJ1-1
clone size: NA
CDR3 protein: CAISPGQRNTEAFF
CDR3 DNA: TGTGCCATCAGTCCGGGACAGAGGAACACTGAAGCTTTCTTT

V gene: TRBV19
D gene: NA
J gene: TRBJ1-5
clone size: NA
CDR3 protein: CASSISVNQPQHF
CDR3 DNA: TGTGCCAGTAGTATCAGTGTGAATCAGCCCCAGCATTTT

V gene: TRBV10-1
D gene: TRBD1
J gene: TRBJ2-2
clone size: NA
CDR3 protein: CASSGPGQGYTGELFF
CDR3 DNA: TGCGCCAGCAGTGGACCGGGACAGGGATACACCGGGGAGCTGTTTTTT

V gene: TRBV25-1
D gene: NA
J gene: TRBJ1-4
clone size: NA
CDR3 protein: CASSAGQGIEKLFF
CDR3 DNA: TGTGCCAGCAGTGCCGGCCAGGGAATTGAAAAACTGTTTTTT

V gene: TRBV19
D gene: TRBD1
J gene: TRBJ1-1
clone size: NA
CDR3 protein: CASSGGTARGEAFF
CDR3 DNA: TGTGCCAGTAGTGGGGGGACAGCACGGGGTGAAGCTTTCTTT

V gene: TRBV7-2
D gene: NA
J gene: TRBJ2-3
clone size: NA
CDR3 protein: CASSLSFREDTQYF
CDR3 DNA: TGTGCCAGCAGCTTATCCTTTAGGGAGGATACGCAGTATTTT

V gene: TRBV29-1
D gene: NA
J gene: TRBJ2-7
clone size: NA
CDR3 protein: CSVWAAYEQYF
CDR3 DNA: TGCAGCGTCTGGGCCGCCTACGAGCAGTACTTC

V gene: TRBV3-1/TRBV3-2
D gene: TRBD2
J gene: TRBJ2-1
clone size: NA
CDR3 protein: CASSLQGLAGGNNEQFF
CDR3 DNA: TGTGCCAGCAGCCTTCAAGGACTAGCGGGGGGAAACAATGAGCAGTTCTTC

V gene: TRBV7-9
D gene: TRBD1
J gene: TRBJ2-7
clone size: few
CDR3 protein: CASSSGGSGYEQYF
CDR3 DNA: TGTGCCAGCAGCTCAGGGGGATCTGGCTACGAGCAGTACTTC

V gene: TRBV24-1
D gene: TRBD1
J gene: TRBJ1-5
clone size: NA
CDR3 protein: CATSRSLGTGDFDSNQPQHF
CDR3 DNA: TGTGCCACCAGTAGAAGCCTCGGGACAGGCGATTTCGATAGCAATCAGCCCCAGCATTTT

V gene: TRBV5-6
D gene: TRBD1
J gene: TRBJ2-5
clone size: NA
CDR3 protein: CASSPGQGAGETQYF
CDR3 DNA: TGTGCCAGCAGCCCCGGCCAGGGGGCTGGGGAGACCCAGTACTTC

V gene: TRBV5-6
D gene: NA
J gene: TRBJ1-5
clone size: NA
CDR3 protein: CASSLGGLSNQPQHF
CDR3 DNA: TGTGCCAGCAGCTTGGGGGGACTTAGCAATCAGCCCCAGCATTTT

V gene: TRBV18
D gene: TRBD1
J gene: TRBJ1-6
clone size: NA
CDR3 protein: CASSLNGDRGNSPLHF
CDR3 DNA: TGTGCCAGCTCACTGAACGGCGACAGGGGCAATTCACCCCTCCACTTT

V gene: TRBV12-3/TRBV12-4
D gene: NA
J gene: TRBJ2-5
clone size: NA
CDR3 protein: CASSYRWQETQYF
CDR3 DNA: TGTGCCAGCAGCTACAGGTGGCAAGAGACCCAGTACTTC

V gene: TRBV4-2
D gene: NA
J gene: TRBJ2-7
clone size: NA
CDR3 protein: CASSHPESDEQYF
CDR3 DNA: TGTGCCAGCAGCCACCCTGAGTCGGACGAGCAGTACTTC

V gene: TRBV14
D gene: TRBD1
J gene: TRBJ1-2
clone size: NA
CDR3 protein: CASSPLDRANYGYTF
CDR3 DNA: TGTGCCAGCAGCCCACTCGACAGGGCTAACTATGGCTACACCTTC

V gene: TRBV5-6
D gene: NA
J gene: TRBJ1-2
clone size: NA
CDR3 protein: CASTTGDREGSYGYTF
CDR3 DNA: TGTGCCAGCACCACGGGGGATAGGGAGGGTAGCTATGGCTACACCTTC

V gene: TRBV7-2
D gene: NA
J gene: TRBJ2-6
clone size: NA
CDR3 protein: CASSLVGVVSPSGANVLTF
CDR3 DNA: TGTGCCAGCAGCTTAGTCGGGGTCGTTAGCCCGTCTGGGGCCAACGTCCTGACTTTC

V gene: TRBV5-4
D gene: TRBD2
J gene: TRBJ2-2
clone size: once
CDR3 protein: CASGSAGGTGELFF
CDR3 DNA: TGTGCAAGCGGGTCGGCGGGGGGTACCGGGGAGCTGTTTTTT

V gene: TRBV15
D gene: TRBD1
J gene: TRBJ2-7
clone size: NA
CDR3 protein: CATSRDKDRVAYEQYF
CDR3 DNA: TGTGCCACCAGCAGAGATAAAGACAGGGTGGCCTACGAGCAGTACTTC

V gene: TRBV9
D gene: NA
J gene: TRBJ1-2
clone size: NA
CDR3 protein: CASSPQEGVGYGYTF
CDR3 DNA: TGTGCCAGCAGCCCCCAGGAAGGGGTGGGGTATGGCTACACCTTC

V gene: TRBV6-4
D gene: TRBD1
J gene: TRBJ2-7
clone size: NA
CDR3 protein: CASSEPRDSQNINSYEQYF
CDR3 DNA: TGTGCCAGCAGTGAACCCCGGGACAGCCAAAACATCAACTCCTACGAGCAGTACTTC

V gene: TRBV12-2
D gene: NA
J gene: TRBJ2-5
clone size: NA
CDR3 protein: CASRLAQTWDRGREETQYF
CDR3 DNA: TGTGCAAGTCGCTTAGCGCAAACCTGGGACAGGGGGCGAGAGGAGACCCAGTACTTC

V gene: TRBV6-5
D gene: TRBD1
J gene: TRBJ1-2
clone size: NA
CDR3 protein: CASSRSGGNYGYTF
CDR3 DNA: TGTGCCAGCAGTCGCTCAGGGGGCAACTATGGCTACACCTTC

V gene: TRBV7-8
D gene: NA
J gene: TRBJ1-3
clone size: NA
CDR3 protein: CASSFRTVAISGNTIYF
CDR3 DNA: TGTGCCAGCAGCTTCAGGACAGTTGCTATCTCTGGAAACACCATATATTTT

V gene: TRBV5-6
D gene: TRBD1
J gene: TRBJ1-4
clone size: NA
CDR3 protein: CASSLGQTNEKLFF
CDR3 DNA: TGTGCCAGCAGCCTGGGACAGACTAATGAAAAACTGTTTTTT

V gene: TRBV2
D gene: NA
J gene: TRBJ2-1
clone size: NA
CDR3 protein: CASSENRGGQFF
CDR3 DNA: TGTGCCAGCAGTGAAAACAGGGGAGGGCAGTTCTTC

V gene: TRBV6-5
D gene: TRBD1
J gene: TRBJ1-6
clone size: NA
CDR3 protein: CASSYTDRGRSPLHF
CDR3 DNA: TGTGCCAGCAGTTACACCGACAGGGGACGATCACCCCTCCACTTT

V gene: TRBV7-2
D gene: TRBD1
J gene: TRBJ2-6
clone size: NA
CDR3 protein: CASSSTGFGANVLTF
CDR3 DNA: TGTGCCAGCAGCTCGACAGGGTTTGGGGCCAACGTCCTGACTTTC

V gene: TRBV11-2
D gene: NA
J gene: TRBJ1-1
clone size: NA
CDR3 protein: CASSLLRAMNTEAFF
CDR3 DNA: TGTGCCAGCAGCTTACTCAGGGCCATGAACACTGAAGCTTTCTTT

V gene: TRBV10-3
D gene: TRBD1
J gene: TRBJ1-2
clone size: NA
CDR3 protein: CAINRGDYGYTF
CDR3 DNA: TGTGCCATCAACAGGGGCGACTATGGCTACACCTTC

V gene: TRBV2
D gene: NA
J gene: TRBJ1-4
clone size: NA
CDR3 protein: CASNTGNEKLFF
CDR3 DNA: TGTGCCAGCAACACAGGGAATGAAAAACTGTTTTTT

V gene: TRBV10-3
D gene: TRBD1
J gene: TRBJ2-4
clone size: NA
CDR3 protein: CAIRSQGDKNIQYF
CDR3 DNA: TGTGCCATCAGATCACAGGGGGACAAAAACATTCAGTACTTC

V gene: TRBV4-1
D gene: NA
J gene: TRBJ1-5
clone size: NA
CDR3 protein: CASSQEGGRGSNQPQHF
CDR3 DNA: TGCGCCAGCAGCCAAGAAGGCGGCAGGGGTAGCAATCAGCCCCAGCATTTT

V gene: TRBV19
D gene: NA
J gene: TRBJ1-6
clone size: NA
CDR3 protein: CASSPRQFSYNSPLHF
CDR3 DNA: TGTGCCAGTAGTCCAAGACAGTTCTCCTATAATTCACCCCTCCACTTT

V gene: TRBV30
D gene: TRBD1
J gene: TRBJ1-2
clone size: NA
CDR3 protein: CAWRADRGLYGYTF
CDR3 DNA: TGTGCCTGGAGAGCAGACAGGGGGCTATATGGCTACACCTTC

V gene: TRBV5-1
D gene: NA
J gene: TRBJ1-1
clone size: many
CDR3 protein: CASSLEQGRSEAFF
CDR3 DNA: TGCGCCAGCAGCTTGGAGCAGGGGCGCTCTGAAGCTTTCTTT

V gene: TRBV11-1
D gene: TRBD1
J gene: TRBJ2-1
clone size: NA
CDR3 protein: CASSLGTGSLQFF
CDR3 DNA: TGTGCCAGCAGCCTCGGGACAGGGAGTTTACAGTTCTTC

V gene: TRBV7-8
D gene: TRBD1
J gene: TRBJ1-6
clone size: NA
CDR3 protein: CASSSFRDRRSPLHF
CDR3 DNA: TGTGCCAGCAGCTCCTTCCGGGACAGACGTTCACCCCTCCACTTT

V gene: TRBV2
D gene: TRBD2
J gene: TRBJ2-7
clone size: NA
CDR3 protein: CASRGGSSGAYEQYF
CDR3 DNA: TGTGCCAGCAGGGGAGGGTCTAGCGGGGCCTACGAGCAGTACTTC

V gene: TRBV24-1
D gene: NA
J gene: TRBJ1-2
clone size: NA
CDR3 protein: CATSNELGYGYTF
CDR3 DNA: TGTGCCACCAGTAACGAGCTCGGGTATGGCTACACCTTC

V gene: TRBV6-5
D gene: TRBD1
J gene: TRBJ2-7
clone size: NA
CDR3 protein: CASSRTGGDEQYF
CDR3 DNA: TGTGCCAGCAGTAGGACAGGGGGCGACGAGCAGTACTTC

V gene: TRBV19
D gene: TRBD1
J gene: TRBJ1-5
clone size: NA
CDR3 protein: CASSPSWGTGSNQPQHF
CDR3 DNA: TGTGCCAGTAGTCCATCTTGGGGGACAGGTAGCAATCAGCCCCAGCATTTT

V gene: TRBV4-3
D gene: NA
J gene: TRBJ1-1
clone size: NA
CDR3 protein: CASSQGRSTEAFF
CDR3 DNA: TGCGCCAGCAGCCAGGGTAGGAGCACTGAAGCTTTCTTT

V gene: TRBV6-6
D gene: NA
J gene: TRBJ2-7
clone size: NA
CDR3 protein: CASTSDTSVSYEQYF
CDR3 DNA: TGTGCCAGCACCTCGGACACATCCGTCTCCTACGAGCAGTACTTC